These T cell receptor beta chains were read from a single sample in a study of OX40 agonist ivuxolimab in advanced cancers. The method was immunoSEQ multiplex PCR; TCRdb's version includes in-frame clones alone and lacks a portion of them. The repertoire has about 48,000 clones, 65% to 85% of them found once; the top ten carry roughly 1.1%. Sequenced material: CD4+ or CD8+ T cells sorted from blood, taken in a trial of the OX40 agonist ivuxolimab. The source of these receptors is an adult with an advanced solid tumor such as melanoma, head and neck, liver or kidney cancer. CDR3s include the opening cysteine and the closing phenylalanine or tryptophan. Fields, in order: V gene, J gene, clone size, D gene, CDR3 DNA, CDR3 protein. The D gene is left open where the match is weak. Clone size is given for some rows only: seen once, a few or many times, or a class if the clone is expanded.

V: TRBV18
J: TRBJ1-4
size: .
D: .
DNA: TGTGCCAGCTCACCCGGACAGAATGAAAAACTGTTTTTT
CDR3: CASSPGQNEKLFF

V: TRBV25-1
J: TRBJ2-3
size: .
D: .
DNA: TGTGCCAGCAGTGCGAACACCGATACGCAGTATTTT
CDR3: CASSANTDTQYF

V: TRBV6-5
J: TRBJ1-5
size: .
D: TRBD1
DNA: TGTGCCAGCAGCCCGGACAGGGGTTCCTGGCCCCAGCATTTT
CDR3: CASSPDRGSWPQHF

V: TRBV2
J: TRBJ1-4
size: .
D: TRBD1
DNA: TGTGCCAGCAGGGAGGGGGACAGGGGAAACGAAAAACTGTTTTTT
CDR3: CASREGDRGNEKLFF

V: TRBV28
J: TRBJ2-3
size: .
D: .
DNA: TGTGCCAGCATGTCAGGGGGCACAGATACGCAGTATTTT
CDR3: CASMSGGTDTQYF

V: TRBV11-3
J: TRBJ2-1
size: .
D: .
DNA: TGTGCCAGCAGCTTAGCAGGGGGGGCCTACAATGAGCAGTTCTTC
CDR3: CASSLAGGAYNEQFF

V: TRBV28
J: TRBJ2-1
size: once
D: TRBD2
DNA: TGTGCCAGCAGTCTACTAGCGGGGAACCCGCACAATGAGCAGTTCTTC
CDR3: CASSLLAGNPHNEQFF

V: TRBV4-2
J: TRBJ1-1
size: .
D: .
DNA: TGTGCCAGCAGCCCCCAGGGGACCCAGGGCACTGAAGCTTTCTTT
CDR3: CASSPQGTQGTEAFF

V: TRBV10-2
J: TRBJ2-5
size: .
D: .
DNA: TGCGCCAGCAGTGGGTCATTGGAGACCCAGTACTTC
CDR3: CASSGSLETQYF

V: TRBV30
J: TRBJ1-5
size: .
D: TRBD1
DNA: TGTGCCTGGAGTGAAAGGACAGGGTATGGCAATCAGCCCCAGCATTTT
CDR3: CAWSERTGYGNQPQHF

V: TRBV28
J: TRBJ1-2
size: .
D: .
DNA: TGTGCCAGCAGTAGGAGACTCGATAACTATGGCTACACCTTC
CDR3: CASSRRLDNYGYTF

V: TRBV6-1
J: TRBJ2-2
size: medium-sized
D: .
DNA: TGTGCCAGCAGTGATCTAAGGGGGGCGAACACCGGGGAGCTGTTTTTT
CDR3: CASSDLRGANTGELFF

V: TRBV7-3
J: TRBJ2-2
size: .
D: .
DNA: TGTGCCAGCAGCCAACGAGGAGGCACCGGGGAGCTGTTTTTT
CDR3: CASSQRGGTGELFF

V: TRBV5-1
J: TRBJ2-7
size: .
D: .
DNA: TGCGCCAGCAGCTTGCCGCCCGGACGGGGCTCCTACGAGCAGTACTTC
CDR3: CASSLPPGRGSYEQYF

V: TRBV2
J: TRBJ2-6
size: .
D: .
DNA: TGTGCCAGCAGTGATTTCCGGAGCTCTGGGGCCAACGTCCTGACTTTC
CDR3: CASSDFRSSGANVLTF

V: TRBV6-5
J: TRBJ1-6
size: medium-sized
D: .
DNA: TGTGCCAGCAGTGATCGGTGGAGTAATTCACCCCTCCACTTT
CDR3: CASSDRWSNSPLHF

V: TRBV5-6
J: TRBJ2-3
size: .
D: .
DNA: TGTGCCAGCAGCTTGGGAAGGGGTGATACGCAGTATTTT
CDR3: CASSLGRGDTQYF

V: TRBV5-6
J: TRBJ2-6
size: .
D: .
DNA: TGTGCCAGCGAATGGAAATCTGGGGCCAACGTCCTGACTTTC
CDR3: CASEWKSGANVLTF

V: TRBV5-4
J: TRBJ2-3
size: .
D: TRBD2
DNA: TGTGCCAGCAGCCCATTAGCGGGGGGGCTTACAGATACGCAGTATTTT
CDR3: CASSPLAGGLTDTQYF

V: TRBV28
J: TRBJ2-7
size: few
D: .
DNA: TGTGCCAGCATCTCACGCGCGGGGAGACCCTACGAGCAGTACTTC
CDR3: CASISRAGRPYEQYF

V: TRBV15
J: TRBJ2-7
size: .
D: TRBD1
DNA: TGTGCCACCAGCCCTTTGGGACAGGGGGCCCGGGAGCAGTACTTC
CDR3: CATSPLGQGAREQYF

V: TRBV27
J: TRBJ2-1
size: .
D: TRBD2
DNA: TGTGCCAGCAGTTCGGCTAGCGGGAGAGGTGAGCAGTTCTTC
CDR3: CASSSASGRGEQFF

V: TRBV2
J: TRBJ2-2
size: few
D: .
DNA: TGTGCCAGCAGGAAGGGACTCCCTAACACCGGGGAGCTGTTTTTT
CDR3: CASRKGLPNTGELFF

V: TRBV7-3
J: TRBJ2-7
size: .
D: .
DNA: TGTGCCAGCAGCACTCACGGGGGTTTGGCGCGCTACTACGAGCAGTACTTC
CDR3: CASSTHGGLARYYEQYF

V: TRBV9
J: TRBJ2-3
size: .
D: TRBD2
DNA: TGTGCCAGCAGCGTAGCACCGGGACTAGCGGCGCTACTACGCACAGATACGCAGTATTTT
CDR3: CASSVAPGLAALLRTDTQYF

V: TRBV7-9
J: TRBJ1-6
size: few
D: .
DNA: TGTGCCAGCAGCCTAGGGGCGGATAATTCACCCCTCCACTTT
CDR3: CASSLGADNSPLHF

V: TRBV18
J: TRBJ2-7
size: few
D: TRBD2
DNA: TGTGCCAGCTCATCAGGGGTAGCGGGAGGCTCGTACGAGCAGTACTTC
CDR3: CASSSGVAGGSYEQYF

V: TRBV29-1
J: TRBJ1-2
size: .
D: .
DNA: TGCAGCGCTGAGGAGGGCGGCTATGGCTACACCTTC
CDR3: CSAEEGGYGYTF

V: TRBV5-8
J: TRBJ2-2
size: .
D: .
DNA: TGTGCCAGCAGCTTGGGCGACAGAAGCACCGGGGAGCTGTTTTTT
CDR3: CASSLGDRSTGELFF

V: TRBV18
J: TRBJ2-3
size: .
D: .
DNA: TGTGCCAGCTCACTATCTCCGGGTATAGCGCAGTATTTT
CDR3: CASSLSPGIAQYF

V: TRBV2
J: TRBJ1-4
size: .
D: .
DNA: TGTGCCAGCAGAGGGAACCTTCGACAGGAAAAAAAACTGTTTTTT
CDR3: CASRGNLRQEKKLFF

V: TRBV14
J: TRBJ2-1
size: .
D: .
DNA: TGTGCCAGCAGCCGGCTAGTTGGATGGGCCTACAATGAGCAGTTCTTC
CDR3: CASSRLVGWAYNEQFF

V: TRBV9
J: TRBJ1-6
size: .
D: .
DNA: TGTGCCAGCAGCCCCGAGGACGGGGGGTCACCCCTCCACTTT
CDR3: CASSPEDGGSPLHF

V: TRBV7-2
J: TRBJ2-4
size: .
D: TRBD2
DNA: TGTGCCAGCAGCCGGACTCGGGGGGTGCAAAACATTCAGTACTTC
CDR3: CASSRTRGVQNIQYF

V: TRBV25-1
J: TRBJ1-5
size: .
D: .
DNA: TGTGCCAGCAGTGGATTGCAGGGGAATCAGCCCCAGCATTTT
CDR3: CASSGLQGNQPQHF

V: TRBV5-6
J: TRBJ1-4
size: .
D: .
DNA: TGTGCCAGCAGCTTTGGGGGCCCTAATGAAAAACTGTTTTTT
CDR3: CASSFGGPNEKLFF

V: TRBV9
J: TRBJ2-7
size: .
D: .
DNA: TGTGCCAGCAGCCTTCTACCGGACAGTGCCGAGCAGTACTTC
CDR3: CASSLLPDSAEQYF

V: TRBV30
J: TRBJ2-5
size: once
D: .
DNA: TGTGCCTGGAGTGCAGGTTTACGAGAGACCCAGTACTTC
CDR3: CAWSAGLRETQYF

V: TRBV11-2
J: TRBJ2-2
size: .
D: .
DNA: TGTGCCAGCAGCGAAGTTTACACCGGGGAGCTGTTTTTT
CDR3: CASSEVYTGELFF

V: TRBV6-5
J: TRBJ2-2
size: .
D: .
DNA: TGTGCCATCCTCGGGGCCGCCGGGGAGCTGTTTTTT
CDR3: CAILGAAGELFF

V: TRBV7-2
J: TRBJ2-5
size: .
D: TRBD2
DNA: TGTGCCAGCAGCCAAACGGGGACTACACAAGAGACCCAGTACTTC
CDR3: CASSQTGTTQETQYF

V: TRBV10-3
J: TRBJ2-7
size: once
D: .
DNA: TGTGCCATCAGTGAGGGACCCGAGCAGTACTTC
CDR3: CAISEGPEQYF

V: TRBV4-3
J: TRBJ2-3
size: few
D: TRBD1
DNA: TGCGCCAGCAGCCCTTGGACAGGGGTTGGGGGAACAGATACGCAGTATTTT
CDR3: CASSPWTGVGGTDTQYF

V: TRBV25-1
J: TRBJ1-6
size: .
D: .
DNA: TGTGCCAGCAAAGTTGGTGATTCACCCCTCCACTTT
CDR3: CASKVGDSPLHF

V: TRBV2
J: TRBJ2-7
size: few
D: .
DNA: TGTGCCAGCAGTGAAGCGCTTCTCCCAGGCCAGGGGGGGGATTACGAGCAGTACTTC
CDR3: CASSEALLPGQGGDYEQYF

V: TRBV30
J: TRBJ2-1
size: .
D: TRBD2
DNA: TGTGCCTGGAGTATCGGGGGGTCCTACAATGAGCAGTTCTTC
CDR3: CAWSIGGSYNEQFF

V: TRBV18
J: TRBJ2-2
size: few
D: .
DNA: TGTGCCAGCTCGTTCGCCGGGACGAGAAACACCGGGGAGCTGTTTTTT
CDR3: CASSFAGTRNTGELFF

V: TRBV14
J: TRBJ2-1
size: .
D: .
DNA: TGTGCCAGCAGCCAGGACAGAACGAATGAGCAGTTCTTC
CDR3: CASSQDRTNEQFF

V: TRBV19
J: TRBJ2-3
size: .
D: TRBD1
DNA: TGTGCCAGTAGTACCGGGACAGGGGTATGGGATACGCAGTATTTT
CDR3: CASSTGTGVWDTQYF

V: TRBV10-3
J: TRBJ2-3
size: .
D: .
DNA: TGTGCCATCAGTGTAGGGGGGCCAGATACGCAGTATTTT
CDR3: CAISVGGPDTQYF